The 9 T cell receptor beta chains presented below share a single source sample, sequenced in a study of T cells after yellow fever vaccination. TCRdb processed the 5' RACE reads anew with MiXCR; each CDR3 protein has one entry. The repertoire holds about 210,000 distinct CDR3 sequences, about 3% seen once, with approximately 3.5% in the top ten. Sample: CD4+ T cells sorted from PBMCs, taken 10 days after the yellow fever booster vaccination. These receptor sequences come from a man aged 18 to 35 who received the YFV17D yellow fever vaccine.

This clonotype was detected many times. The V gene is TRBV6-6, the J gene TRBJ1-1; the D is unclear. V gave up 7 bases and J gave up 3 bases, with 12 bases separating them. Germline CDR1 MNHNY, CDR2 SVGAGI (reference sequence). CDR3 length: 13 residues. CDR3 DNA: TGTGCCAGCACCTCGGAGTTGTACACTGAAGCTTTCTTT. Its protein product is CASTSELYTEAFF.

The chain joins TRBV5-1 to TRBJ2-1, with 11 nucleotides matching TRBD1. This CDR3 has 16 amino acids. After removal of 3 bases from V and 5 bases from J, the junction contained 7 bases not matched to a gene. Germline CDR1 SGHRS, CDR2 YFSETQ. CDR3 nucleotides: TGCGCCAGCAGCTCCCGGGGGACAGGGGGTAACAATGAGCAGTTCTTC. The encoded protein is CASSSRGTGGNNEQFF.

This clonotype was found many times. V and J are TRBV9 and TRBJ1-1; 9 bases match TRBD1. V shed 3 bases, J shed 6 bases, and the junction held 6 bases outside the gene matches. CDR1 SGDLS and CDR2 YYNGEE come from the germline V gene. CDR3 length: 14 amino acids. DNA of the CDR3: TGTGCCAGCAGCGATGGGGACAGGGCGGCTGAAGCTTTCTTT. The encoded protein is CASSDGDRAAEAFF.

This clonotype appeared a few times. The V call is TRBV6-5, the J call TRBJ2-5; D not resolved. The V gene lost 0 bases and the J gene lost 7 bases, with 12 bases spanning the gap. The CDR3 is 14 amino acids. Germline V gives CDR1 MNHEY, CDR2 SVGAGI. The CDR3 DNA is TGTGCCAGCAGTTACTCGATGGCCGTAAGGACCCAGTACTTC. Translating gives CASSYSMAVRTQYF.

This clonotype turned up a few times. The V gene is TRBV20-1, the J gene TRBJ1-5; D perhaps matches TRBD1 (6 bases). The CDR3 is 15 residues long. Trimming left V 1 base short and J 3 bases short, with 13 bases between. Germline values: CDR1 DFQATT, CDR2 SNEGSKA (reference sequence). In nucleotides, the CDR3 is TGCAGTGCTAGAGCAGTTAGGGACAACAATCAGCCCCAGCATTTT. Protein product: CSARAVRDNNQPQHF.

V gene TRBV14 combines with J gene TRBJ1-1, with D possibly TRBD1 on 5 matching bases. This CDR3 has 18 residues. V was cut by 4 bases and J by 1 base, with 22 bases left in between. Germline V gives CDR1 SGHDN, CDR2 FVKESK. The CDR3 DNA sequence: TGTGCCAGCAGCCCATATGGGGGTTCCTACGCGACGAACACTGAAGCTTTCTTT. Amino acid sequence: CASSPYGGSYATNTEAFF.

This clonotype has a handful of counts. This chain uses TRBV5-1 with TRBJ1-5; D might be TRBD1 (5 bases). The CDR3 consists of 15 residues. Germline lookup yields CDR1 SGHRS and CDR2 YFSETQ. V lost 0 bases to trimming and J lost 3 bases, with 10 bases between them. The chain's CDR3 is CASSLAGRDNQPQHF. Here the CDR3 DNA reads TGCGCCAGCAGCTTGGCGGGACGGGACAATCAGCCCCAGCATTTT.

This clonotype was recorded many times. This rearrangement joins TRBV28 to TRBJ1-1; TRBD1 matches at 10 bases. Trimming cost V 6 bases and J 9 bases; bases outside gene matches: 4. CDR1 and CDR2 from the germline V gene are MDHEN and SYDVKM. This CDR3 contains 12 residues. The CDR3 is CASSRGQGKAFF. The CDR3 coding sequence is TGTGCCAGCAGCCGGGGACAGGGGAAAGCTTTCTTT.

J is TRBJ2-7 and V is TRBV13; 7 bases are shared with TRBD1. This CDR3 has 14 residues. V lost 5 bases and J lost 6; bases outside the gene matches: 10. Germline assignment: CDR1 PRHDT and CDR2 FYEKMQ (reference sequence). In DNA, the CDR3 is TGTGCCAGCAGCCTCCGGACAGGAAGTCGCGAGCAGTACGTC. It yields the protein CASSLRTGSREQYV.